A single sample is the source of the 26 T cell receptor beta chains below, sequenced in a study of regulatory T cells in long-lasting Graves disease. Noted time point: newly diagnosed GD, antithyroid drugs for less than 3 months. Following extraction of RNA from PBMCs, that RNA was used to make the TCR library. According to the study, TCR beta libraries were built with iRepertoire HTBI primers and CDR3-region Arm-PCR. TCRdb passed the multiplex PCR reads through MiXCR, listing each CDR3 protein once. The sample lists roughly 610,000 distinct CDR3 sequences; around 17% were seen once. These sequences were also reported in another study, on T cells in Graves' hyperthyroidism and ophthalmopathy.

The specimen comprised peripheral blood mononuclear cells (PBMCs), sampled at new diagnosis, from a patient treated with antithyroid drugs. Every receptor here comes from a woman under 40 with Graves disease.

This clonotype has more than one count but fewer than ten. The chain combines TRBV4-1 with TRBJ2-2; D may be TRBD1 (5 bases). Trimming stripped 0 bases from V and 7 bases from J, with 12 bases between. Per germline, CDR1 MGHRA and CDR2 YSYEKL. The CDR3 has 15 amino acids. CDR3 bases: TGCGCCAGCAGCCAAGACCGGCAGGGCGGCGGGGAGCTGTTTTTT. Its translation is CASSQDRQGGGELFF.

The V gene is TRBV9, the J gene TRBJ1-2, with D unresolved. Germline V gene lookup returns CDR1 SGDLS and CDR2 YYNGEE. Deletions cut 6 bases from V and 2 bases from J, with 8 bases between. This CDR3 comprises 12 residues. CDR3 loop: CASTTLNYGYTF. CDR3 nucleotide sequence: TGTGCCAGCACCACATTGAACTATGGCTACACCTTC.

This clonotype was observed at least ten times. The gene calls are TRBV6-2 or TRBV6-3 and TRBJ1-2, with a weak D call TRBD1 (5 bases). This CDR3 has 13 amino acids. Trimming left V 6 bases short and J 6 bases short, with 14 bases between. CDR1 and CDR2 from the germline V gene are MNHEY and SVGEGT. CDR3 nucleotides: TGTGCCAGCAGAGCAGCAGACAGAAATGGCTACACCTTC. Its protein is CASRAADRNGYTF.

This clonotype has at least ten counts. This sequence joins TRBV7-2 and TRBJ2-3; either TRBD1 or TRBD2 may fit D (7 bases each). Germline lookup yields CDR1 SGHTA and CDR2 FQGNSA. The V end lost 4 bases, the J end lost 8 bases, and 16 bases lay between the germline ends. This CDR3 has 14 residues. In nucleotides, the CDR3 is TGTGCCAGCAGCTCACTGGGAGGGGGCGGTACGCAGTATTTT. Translating it yields CASSSLGGGGTQYF.

The chain links TRBV18 to TRBJ2-1, with D perhaps TRBD2 (7 bases). V gave up 1 base and J gave up 10 bases, with 20 bases separating them. CDR3 size: 16 residues. Germline V gives CDR1 KGHSH, CDR2 LQKENI. The CDR3 reads CASSPRGLAASYEQFF. The CDR3 nucleotides read TGTGCCAGCTCACCACGGGGGCTAGCGGCTTCCTACGAGCAGTTCTTC.

In its sample, this clonotype was seen a few times. An end of the junction differs from the germline gene, which may be a read error. This chain connects TRBV28 to TRBJ2-7; 8 bases are a match to TRBD2. CDR1 is MDHEN and CDR2 is SYDVKM in the germline V gene. This CDR3 comprises 19 residues. CDR3 loop: CASSLQGFSGAGGSYGQYF. As DNA, the CDR3 is TGTGCCAGCAGTTTACAGGGCTTCTCGGGGGCGGGAGGCTCCTACGGGCAGTACTTC.

This chain connects TRBV28 to TRBJ2-3; D ambiguous. The CDR3 spans 11 residues. CDR1 is MDHEN, CDR2 SYDVKM, per germline. V was cut by 8 bases and J by 6 bases, with 9 bases left in between. For the CDR3, the DNA is TGTGCCAGCCGGATTTTTGATACGCAGTATTTT. It yields the protein CASRIFDTQYF.

This clonotype has a count of ten or more. The chain joins TRBV6-5 to TRBJ2-1; 7 positions match TRBD2. The V gene's germline CDR1 is MNHEY and CDR2 SVGAGI. This CDR3 spans 14 amino acids. With V trimmed by 2 bases and J by 5 bases, 3 bases remained unmatched. CDR3 sequence: CASSYRGGDNEQFF. Written as DNA, the CDR3 is TGTGCCAGCAGTTACCGGGGAGGGGACAATGAGCAGTTCTTC.

This clonotype has ten or more counts. CDR3 amino acids: CASSFARSNSPLHF. The DNA of the CDR3 is TGTGCCAGCAGTTTTGCCAGATCTAATTCACCCCTCCACTTT. This sequence joins TRBV12-3 or TRBV12-4 and TRBJ1-6; D remains unclear. The length of the CDR3 is 14 residues. Trimming removed 3 bases from V and 6 bases from J, with 9 bases in between.

V and J are TRBV9 and TRBJ2-5; possibly TRBD2 for D (6 bases). CDR3 length: 14 residues. In germline, CDR1 is SGDLS, CDR2 YYNGEE. The ends were cut back, 0 bases at V and 5 bases at J, with 11 bases in the middle. The chain's CDR3 is CASSVDLALETQYF. In nucleotides, the CDR3 is TGTGCCAGCAGCGTAGATCTAGCGCTGGAGACCCAGTACTTC.

This clonotype was counted at least ten times. This chain joins TRBV7-2 and TRBJ1-1; D is unresolved. From germline, CDR1 is SGHTA and CDR2 FQGNSA. CDR3 length equals 14 residues. The V and J ends lost 5 bases and 6 bases respectively, with 16 bases between them. CDR3 amino acids: CASSPPRGRPEAFF. The CDR3 nucleotides are TGTGCCAGCAGCCCACCTCGGGGTCGCCCTGAAGCTTTCTTT.

This clonotype has a count of ten or more. The chain has TRBV7-2 and TRBJ2-5, with D perhaps TRBD1 (6 bases). Germline CDR1 reads SGHTA; CDR2 reads FQGNSA. The CDR3 contains 14 residues. The V and J ends lost 1 base and 4 bases respectively, with 10 bases between them. In DNA, the CDR3 is TGTGCCAGCAGCTTAGGGGGGCTGAGAGAGACCCAGTACTTC. This gives the protein CASSLGGLRETQYF.

This clonotype was observed a few times. J is TRBJ2-7 and V is TRBV3-1, with 9 bases matching TRBD2. V shed 0 bases and J 1 base; nucleotides not matched to a gene: 7. The CDR3 is 17 residues long. In germline, CDR1 is LGHDT, CDR2 YNNKEL (reference sequence). CDR3 bases: TGTGCCAGCAGCCAAGACCTCCCGACTAGCGGATCCTACGAGCAGTACTTC. It translates to CASSQDLPTSGSYEQYF.

There are a few counts of this clonotype. The rearrangement links TRBV18 to TRBJ2-7; TRBD1 matches at 9 bases. Looked up from germline, CDR1 is KGHSH and CDR2 is LQKENI. The CDR3 has 13 amino acids. Trimming cost V 8 bases and J 2 bases; bases outside gene matches: 4. The CDR3 DNA follows: TGTGCCAGCGGACAGGGGACTACCTACGAGCAGTACTTC. It encodes CASGQGTTYEQYF.

This clonotype has at least ten counts. The J gene is TRBJ2-1, the V gene TRBV28, with D perhaps matching TRBD2 (6 bases). CDR1 and CDR2 (germline): MDHEN, SYDVKM. CDR3 size: 15 residues. With 6 bases removed from V and 2 bases from J, the gap between germline ends came to 14 bases. The CDR3 coding sequence is TGTGCCAGCAGCCTTGCCTGGGGGGCCTACAATGAGCAGTTCTTC. It codes for CASSLAWGAYNEQFF. Based on the CDR3 plus reference TRBV28 and TRBJ2-1, the full variable domain is DVKVTQSSRYLVKRTGEKVFLECVQDMDHENMFWYRQDPGLGLRLIYFSYDVKMKEKGDIPEGYSVSREKKERFSLILESASTNQTSMYLCASSLAWGAYNEQFFGPGTRLTVL.

This clonotype was picked up many times. V gene TRBV11-2 combines with J gene TRBJ2-7; TRBD2 matches 8 bases. This CDR3 has 14 residues. The junction had 7 bases not matched to a gene; V was cut back by 6 bases and J by 3 bases. Germline loops: CDR1 SGHAT, CDR2 FQNNGV. The CDR3 DNA follows: TGTGCCAGCAGTACGGGGGGGACTCTCTACGAGCAGTACTTC. The encoded protein is CASSTGGTLYEQYF.

This clonotype was seen just once. The gene calls are TRBV5-1 and TRBJ2-4; D remains ambiguous. Per the germline V gene, CDR1 is SGHRS and CDR2 is YFSETQ. The CDR3 runs 16 residues. V lost 4 bases and J lost 0, with 14 bases in between. CDR3 sequence (DNA): TGCGCCAGCAGCCCCCCATTTGATCAAGCCAAAAACATTCAGTACTTC. As protein: CASSPPFDQAKNIQYF. Based on the CDR3 plus reference TRBV5-1 and TRBJ2-4, the full variable domain is KAGVTQTPRYLIKTRGQQVTLSCSPISGHRSVSWYQQTPGQGLQFLFEYFSETQRNKGNFPGRFSGRQFSNSRSEMNVSTLELGDSALYLCASSPPFDQAKNIQYFGAGTRLSVL.

The chain is built from TRBV6-4 and TRBJ2-7, with TRBD2 identical over 8 bases. The CDR3 spans 13 residues. Germline loops: CDR1 MRHNA, CDR2 SNTAGT. The junction had 7 bases not matched to a gene; V was cut back by 9 bases and J by 3 bases. The CDR3 sequence is CASVGGGNYEQYF. CDR3 nucleotides: TGTGCCAGTGTAGGCGGGGGGAACTACGAGCAGTACTTC.

This clonotype has only a few counts. The chain has TRBV12-3 or TRBV12-4 and TRBJ2-7; 7 bases are a match to TRBD1. The trim removed 4 bases at V and 1 base at J, leaving 7 bases unmatched. CDR3 length: 15 residues. DNA for the CDR3: TGTGCCAGCAGTTATACAGGGGTAGAATCCTACGAGCAGTACTTC. Translated, it gives CASSYTGVESYEQYF.

This clonotype appeared many times. The chain uses TRBV5-1 and TRBJ2-5, with a tentative D call TRBD2 (6 bases). Germline CDR1 SGHRS, CDR2 YFSETQ. This CDR3 is 15 amino acids long. The V and J ends lost 0 bases and 5 bases respectively, with 14 bases between them. DNA of the CDR3: TGCGCCAGCAGCTTGGGGGCGGGAAGTTTGGAGACCCAGTACTTC. Protein product: CASSLGAGSLETQYF. The variable domain in full, completed from reference TRBV5-1 and TRBJ2-5, reads KAGVTQTPRYLIKTRGQQVTLSCSPISGHRSVSWYQQTPGQGLQFLFEYFSETQRNKGNFPGRFSGRQFSNSRSEMNVSTLELGDSALYLCASSLGAGSLETQYFGPGTRLLVL.

This clonotype was found many times. The chain links TRBV5-1 to TRBJ1-5; weak D call: TRBD1 (6 bases). The CDR3 runs 15 residues. Germline-derived CDR1 and CDR2 are SGHRS and YFSETQ. V shed 1 base and J shed 3 bases, with 11 bases lying between them. The CDR3, as DNA: TGCGCCAGCAGCTTGATTTCAGGGGCCAATCAGCCCCAGCATTTT. This sequence encodes CASSLISGANQPQHF. Full variable domain (remainder filled in from reference TRBV5-1 and TRBJ1-5): KAGVTQTPRYLIKTRGQQVTLSCSPISGHRSVSWYQQTPGQGLQFLFEYFSETQRNKGNFPGRFSGRQFSNSRSEMNVSTLELGDSALYLCASSLISGANQPQHFGDGTRLSIL.

A word on this clonotype: A clone one base away is much larger, so this may be a read error. The genes are TRBV10-3 and TRBJ1-2; D perhaps matches TRBD1 (5 bases). CDR3 length: 14 amino acids. CDR1 and CDR2 from the germline V gene are ENHRY and SYGVKD. For the CDR3, the DNA is TGTGCCATCAGTGGGCAGGGCAATAACCATGGCTACACCTTC. This sequence encodes CAISGQGNNHGYTF.

This clonotype was found many times. The gene calls are TRBV11-2 and TRBJ2-5, with 10 nucleotides matching TRBD2. V was pared by 3 bases and J by 5 bases, with 6 bases of the junction left unmatched. The CDR3 totals 15 residues. Germline V gene data show CDR1 as SGHAT and CDR2 as FQNNGV. The CDR3 region is CASSFSSGSGETQYF. The CDR3 bases are TGTGCCAGCAGCTTCTCTAGCGGGAGTGGGGAGACCCAGTACTTC. Full variable domain (outside the CDR3, taken from reference TRBV11-2 and TRBJ2-5): EAGVAQSPRYKIIEKRQSVAFWCNPISGHATLYWYQQILGQGPKLLIQFQNNGVVDDSQLPKDRFSAERLKGVDSTLKIQPAKLEDSAVYLCASSFSSGSGETQYFGPGTRLLVL.

Ten or more counts support this clonotype. V gene TRBV28 combines with J gene TRBJ1-1, with TRBD1 as a possible D gene (5 bases). The V gene's germline CDR1 is MDHEN and CDR2 SYDVKM. Deletions cut 7 bases from V and 11 bases from J, with 23 bases between. There are 14 residues in the CDR3. The CDR3 loop reads CASTPVAGLRKAFF. The DNA of the CDR3 is TGTGCCAGCACGCCGGTAGCGGGGCTTAGGAAGGCTTTCTTT.

This clonotype was recorded at least ten times. The chain carries TRBV10-2 and TRBJ2-1, with D hard to call. The CDR3 consists of 11 residues. CDR1 is WSHSY and CDR2 is SAAADI in the germline V gene. V was cut by 8 bases and J by 7 bases, with 9 bases left in between. CDR3 nucleotide sequence: TGCGCCAGCGGCCAGCGAAATGAGCAGTTCTTC. It encodes CASGQRNEQFF.

The chain links TRBV19 to TRBJ2-5; D is unclear. The V end was cut by 6 bases, the J end by 1 base, with 9 bases between. Germline-derived CDR1 and CDR2 are LNHDA and SQIVND (reference sequence). The CDR3 consists of 13 residues. The CDR3 loop reads CASSPDGQETQYF. CDR3 sequence (DNA): TGTGCCAGTAGCCCGGACGGCCAAGAGACCCAGTACTTC.